This passage covers 30 T cell receptor beta chains from one sample sequenced in a study of human T cells and chemical hapten exposure. TCRdb itself ran the RACE reads through MiXCR, one entry per CDR3 protein. The sample shows around 75,000 distinct CDR3 sequences, approximately 10% of them seen only once. Time point noted: patch test 2, 6 weeks after DPC sensitization. Treatment of the sample: therapeutic diphenylcyclopropenone sensitization with weekly scalp DPC. Sequenced here: whole blood, sampled in connection with sensitization to the hapten diphenylcyclopropenone (DPC). The receptors here all came from a woman in her 50s with alopecia areata. Some clones in this sample may be carry-over from other donors' samples.

This clonotype has at least ten counts. The J gene is TRBJ2-7, the V gene TRBV20-1, with 9 bases aligning to TRBD2. Germline V gene sequence: CDR1 DFQATT, CDR2 SNEGSKA (reference sequence). Losses at the gene ends were 6 bases for V and 5 bases for J; bases not matched to a gene: 11. This CDR3 is 14 amino acids long. The CDR3 nucleotides are TGCAGTGCCCTCCGGTTAGCGGGAGCGGACGAGCAGTACTTC. Translating it yields CSALRLAGADEQYF.

As regards this clonotype: Relative to the germline gene, one junction end is altered; a read error may explain this. This chain links TRBV10-3 with TRBJ2-1, with 7 bases matching TRBD1. This CDR3 is 16 amino acids long. Germline CDR1 reads ENHRY; CDR2 reads SYGVKD. The CDR3 DNA is TGTGTCATCGGTGAGGGGACAGATTTTTCCTACAATGAGCAGTTCTTC. Translated: CVIGEGTDFSYNEQFF.

The chain has TRBV7-6 and TRBJ2-2; 8 nucleotides align to TRBD2. This CDR3 contains 14 residues. The trim removed 3 bases at V and 8 bases at J, leaving 5 bases unmatched. Germline V gene lookup returns CDR1 SGHVS and CDR2 FNYEAQ. CDR3 in amino acids: CASSFEAGVGELFF. DNA for the CDR3: TGTGCCAGCAGCTTTGAAGCGGGAGTTGGGGAGCTGTTTTTT.

This clonotype was seen a handful of times. The chain employs TRBV20-1 and TRBJ2-7, with 12 bases lining up with TRBD2. CDR3 length equals 14 residues. V shed 6 bases, J shed 2 bases, and the junction held 5 bases outside the gene matches. The germline gives CDR1 DFQATT, CDR2 SNEGSKA (reference sequence). In DNA, the CDR3 is TGCAGTGCCGGGACTAGCGGGTCTCCCTACGAGCAGTACTTC. Its translation: CSAGTSGSPYEQYF.

At least ten counts were recorded for this clonotype. J is TRBJ2-4 and V is TRBV19, with 11 bases aligning to TRBD1. The CDR3 sequence is 15 residues long. Germline lookup yields CDR1 LNHDA and CDR2 SQIVND (reference sequence). With V trimmed by 4 bases and J by 9 bases, 8 bases remained unmatched. This chain's CDR3 is CASSTQGTGGTIQYF. The CDR3 region has the DNA TGTGCCAGTAGTACCCAAGGGACAGGGGGAACCATTCAGTACTTC.

This clonotype was recorded many times. The CDR3 DNA sequence: TGTGCCAGCAGCAGTGGGACCCGACGGGGCTCCTACAATGAGCAGTTCTTC. Translating gives CASSSGTRRGSYNEQFF. The rearrangement joins TRBV3-1 to TRBJ2-1; TRBD1 or TRBD2 may be the D gene (5 bases each). Per the germline V gene, CDR1 is LGHDT and CDR2 is YNNKEL (reference sequence). V was trimmed by 5 bases and J by 0 bases, leaving 17 bases between them. The CDR3 covers 17 residues.

This clonotype was recorded at least ten times. This chain connects TRBV30 to TRBJ2-6; maybe TRBD2 (5 bases). CDR3 size: 15 residues. Per the germline V gene, CDR1 is GTSNPN and CDR2 is SVGIG (reference sequence). Deletions cut 0 bases from V and 2 bases from J, with 8 bases between. The CDR3 loop reads CAWSVRGTGANVLTF. Written as DNA, the CDR3 is TGTGCCTGGAGTGTACGGGGTACTGGGGCCAACGTCCTGACTTTC.

The sample holds a few counts of this clonotype. In DNA form, the CDR3 reads TGTGCCAGCAGCTTGGACAGTAACTATGGCTACACCTTC. It codes for CASSLDSNYGYTF. The chain combines TRBV5-4 with TRBJ1-2; unclear D gene. This CDR3 is 13 amino acids long. Germline-derived CDR1 and CDR2 are SGHNT and YYREEE (reference sequence). V was clipped by 0 bases and J by 1 base, with 4 bases between them.

This clonotype was observed many times. The chain carries TRBV19 and TRBJ2-1, with 9 bases aligning to TRBD2. CDR3 length equals 16 residues. The J segment lost 6 bases and the V segment lost 5 bases, leaving 11 bases of the junction unmatched. Looked up from germline, CDR1 is LNHDA and CDR2 is SQIVND (reference sequence). The CDR3 reads CASSGREGLPANEQFF. In DNA, the CDR3 is TGTGCCAGTAGTGGGCGGGAGGGCCTCCCTGCCAATGAGCAGTTCTTC.

This clonotype was found many times. The rearrangement links TRBV7-8 to TRBJ2-1; 10 bases map to TRBD2. The CDR3 has 15 residues. Germline V gives CDR1 SGHVS, CDR2 FQNEAQ. Losses at the gene ends were 4 bases for V and 3 bases for J; bases not matched to a gene: 3. The CDR3 reads CASSSVAGGYNEQFF. CDR3 nucleotide sequence: TGTGCCAGCAGCTCAGTAGCGGGAGGCTACAATGAGCAGTTCTTC.

The chain links TRBV6-1 to TRBJ2-7; D gene ambiguous. CDR1 MNHNS and CDR2 SASEGT come from the germline V gene. This CDR3 spans 11 amino acids. V shed 8 bases and J shed 5 bases, with 10 bases lying between them. The CDR3 coding sequence is TGTGCCAGCGGAACCCCCCACGAGCAGTACTTC. Translating it yields CASGTPHEQYF.

The gene calls are TRBV21-1 and TRBJ2-3; no check of the table's D call, TRBD1, against the DNA was made. TRBV21-1 is termed a pseudogene. The CDR3 length is 17 residues. CDR3 residues: CASMRTGWTDRTDTQYF. As DNA, the CDR3 is TGTGCCAGCATGCGGACAGGGTGGACGGATCGCACAGATACGCAGTATTTT.

At least ten counts were recorded for this clonotype. The chain carries TRBV10-2 and TRBJ1-3; D may be TRBD1 (5 bases). Trimming removed 4 bases at V and 3 bases at J, with 13 bases between. Germline CDR1 WSHSY, CDR2 SAAADI. The CDR3 is 15 amino acids. The DNA of the CDR3 is TGCGCCAGCAGTGCGGGGGAAAAGCTTGGAAACACCATATATTTT. This encodes CASSAGEKLGNTIYF.

This rearrangement joins TRBV7-6 to TRBJ1-2; D not certain. The CDR3 has 13 residues. V was clipped by 5 bases and J by 2 bases, with 9 bases between them. Per germline, CDR1 SGHVS and CDR2 FNYEAQ. For the CDR3, the DNA is TGTGCCAGCAGCCTAGACGGCAACTATGGCTACACCTTC. Translation: CASSLDGNYGYTF.

This rearrangement joins TRBV5-4 to TRBJ1-2, with 11 bases lining up with TRBD1. Trimming took 4 bases from V and 6 from J; bases not matched to a gene: 8. Germline CDR1 reads SGHNT; CDR2 reads YYREEE (reference sequence). This CDR3 spans 15 amino acids. CDR3 DNA: TGTGCCAGCAGCACCCCGGACAGGGGGCCCAATGGCTACACCTTC. It is translated as CASSTPDRGPNGYTF.

The CDR3 region is CASSVSRAFGEQFF. CDR3 nucleotides: TGTGCCAGCAGCGTGAGCAGGGCGTTCGGTGAGCAGTTCTTC. The chain recombines TRBV9 with TRBJ2-1; weak D call: TRBD1 (5 bases). Trimming pared 2 bases from V and 9 bases from J, leaving 15 bases between. Germline V lookup: CDR1 SGDLS, CDR2 YYNGEE. The CDR3 contains 14 residues.

This clonotype occurred a few times. At one end the junction does not follow the germline gene, possibly because of a read error. V and J are TRBV5-1 and TRBJ2-1; D perhaps matches TRBD2 (6 bases). CDR1 and CDR2 (germline): SGHRS, YFSETQ. This CDR3 spans 15 amino acids. The chain's CDR3 is CASRLVIAEDNEQFF. The CDR3, as DNA: TGCGCCAGCAGATTGGTAATAGCGGAAGACAATGAGCAGTTCTTC.

This rearrangement joins TRBV5-1 to TRBJ2-7, with 7 positions matching TRBD2. This CDR3 spans 13 amino acids. J gave up 3 bases and V 5 bases, and 5 bases lay outside the gene matches. The V gene's germline CDR1 is SGHRS and CDR2 YFSETQ. This chain's CDR3 is CASRDPSGYEQYF. In nucleotides, the CDR3 is TGCGCCAGCAGGGATCCTAGCGGCTACGAGCAGTACTTC.

The CDR3 loop is CASSSSGQGGKLFF. The CDR3 DNA reads TGTGCCAGCAGTTCATCAGGACAGGGTGGAAAACTGTTTTTT. The rearrangement uses TRBV6-5 and TRBJ1-4; TRBD1 matches at 8 bases. The CDR3 length is 14 residues. Germline V lookup: CDR1 MNHEY, CDR2 SVGAGI. V lost 4 bases, J lost 10 bases, and 8 bases stayed unmatched.

The rearrangement joins TRBV6-5 to TRBJ1-2, with D unresolved. V was cut by 6 bases and J by 5 bases, with 7 bases left in between. Germline CDR1 MNHEY, CDR2 SVGAGI. The length of the CDR3 is 11 residues. The CDR3 sequence is CASSNAYGYTF. The CDR3 DNA reads as TGTGCCAGCAGCAACGCTTATGGCTACACCTTC.

The V and J genes are TRBV29-1 and TRBJ1-2; 9 bases are shared with TRBD1. CDR1 is SQVTM, CDR2 ANQGSEA, per germline. Trimming took 6 bases from V and 3 from J; bases not matched to a gene: 8. The CDR3 is 14 amino acids. The CDR3 DNA reads TGCAGCGTCGGGGGGGGACAGGGATACTATGGCTACACCTTC. Residues: CSVGGGQGYYGYTF.

Here the CDR3 reads CASSEATGDQPQHF. Written as DNA, the CDR3 is TGTGCCAGCTCAGAAGCCACAGGGGATCAGCCCCAGCATTTT. This sequence joins TRBV18 and TRBJ1-5; 7 bases fit TRBD1. J lost 5 bases, V lost 5 bases, and 6 bases had no gene match. CDR1 is KGHSH and CDR2 is LQKENI in the germline V gene. The CDR3 is 14 residues long. Using reference TRBV18 and TRBJ1-5 for the parts outside the CDR3, the full variable domain is NAGVMQNPRHLVRRRGQEARLRCSPMKGHSHVYWYRQLPEEGLKFMVYLQKENIIDESGMPKERFSAEFPKEGPSILRIQQVVRGDSAAYFCASSEATGDQPQHFGDGTRLSIL.

The chain joins TRBV5-4 to TRBJ2-3, with D unclear. The CDR3 sequence is 14 residues long. V was shortened by 4 bases and J by 4 bases, with 13 bases between the two germline ends. The germline gives CDR1 SGHNT, CDR2 YYREEE (reference sequence). The CDR3 coding sequence is TGTGCCAGCAGCGTTACGATCTCCGCAGATACGCAGTATTTT. Its translation: CASSVTISADTQYF.

There are many counts of this clonotype. The chain combines TRBV11-2 with TRBJ2-1; D gene unclear. The V gene's germline CDR1 is SGHAT and CDR2 FQNNGV. V was cut by 5 bases and J by 3 bases, with 20 bases left in between. CDR3 length: 17 residues. For the CDR3, the DNA is TGTGCCAGCAGCCCCGTAGGCGGAGCCACCAACTACAATGAGCAGTTCTTC. This translates into CASSPVGGATNYNEQFF.

This clonotype was counted ten times or more. J is TRBJ1-4 and V is TRBV4-1; 8 bases align to TRBD1. This CDR3 comprises 16 residues. Germline lookup yields CDR1 MGHRA and CDR2 YSYEKL. With 1 base clipped from V and 7 bases from J, the junction kept 8 bases outside the gene matches. As DNA, the CDR3 is TGCGCCAGCAGCCAAGGACAGGGGACGGGTGGTGAAAAACTGTTTTTT. This translates into CASSQGQGTGGEKLFF.

This chain connects TRBV20-1 to TRBJ2-1, with TRBD2 identical over 12 bases. The CDR3 length is 17 residues. J gave up 3 bases and V 6 bases, and 12 bases lay outside the gene matches. CDR1 DFQATT and CDR2 SNEGSKA come from the germline V gene (reference sequence). CDR3 sequence reads: CSATSSGTSGFYNEQFF. In DNA, the CDR3 is TGCAGTGCAACCTCCTCCGGGACTAGCGGGTTCTACAATGAGCAGTTCTTC.

The table lists this clonotype with many counts. The V call is TRBV3-1, the J call TRBJ1-1; D uncertain. With 2 bases removed from V and 3 bases from J, the gap between germline ends came to 13 bases. CDR3 length equals 15 residues. Germline lookup yields CDR1 LGHDT and CDR2 YNNKEL (reference sequence). CDR3 nucleotides: TGTGCCAGCAGCCAAACCGGGTCAGCTCACACTGAAGCTTTCTTT. This encodes CASSQTGSAHTEAFF.

This clonotype showed up many times. The chain has TRBV28 and TRBJ2-7, with TRBD1 matching over 10 bases. The CDR3 is made up of 15 amino acids. V shed 6 bases and J 3 bases; nucleotides not matched to a gene: 8. The germline V gene encodes CDR1 MDHEN and CDR2 SYDVKM. The DNA for the CDR3 is TGTGCCAGCAGCCCCCCCGGGACAGGGGTCTACGAGCAGTACTTC. Translating it yields CASSPPGTGVYEQYF. The full variable domain, in which reference TRBV28 and TRBJ2-7 provide the parts outside the CDR3, is DVKVTQSSRYLVKRTGEKVFLECVQDMDHENMFWYRQDPGLGLRLIYFSYDVKMKEKGDIPEGYSVSREKKERFSLILESASTNQTSMYLCASSPPGTGVYEQYFGPGTRLTVT.

The chain carries TRBV5-1 and TRBJ2-5; TRBD1 might be the D (5 bases). Germline assignment: CDR1 SGHRS and CDR2 YFSETQ. V was clipped by 3 bases and J by 5 bases, with 14 bases between them. The CDR3 covers 14 residues. As DNA, the CDR3 is TGCGCCAGCAGCTACGCAGGGTCCTGGGAGACCCAGTACTTC. It yields the protein CASSYAGSWETQYF.

This clonotype was recorded a few times. The chain employs TRBV7-9 and TRBJ2-4, with a weak D call TRBD2 (5 bases). There are 16 residues in the CDR3. V was pared by 2 bases and J by 6 bases, with 17 bases between. Germline assignment: CDR1 SEHNR and CDR2 FQNEAQ (reference sequence). CDR3 in amino acids: CASSLTGSGAGNIQYF. CDR3 sequence (DNA): TGTGCCAGCAGCTTAACGGGATCCGGAGCAGGAAACATTCAGTACTTC.